The 5 T cell receptor beta chains below come from one sample, sequenced in a study of T cells expressing NK-cell markers. No DNA is given; TCRdb re-called the 5' RACE reads and lists each CDR3 protein once. Its table records about 110,000 distinct CDR3 sequences. What was sequenced was blood T cells: a sorted CD56 or NKG2C T cell subset, CD4+ or CD8+ T cells, or bulk PBMC T cells (not recorded which). The receptors originated from a woman between 18 and 70 years old in good health.

The chain carries TRBV12-3 or TRBV12-4 and TRBJ1-2. The length of the CDR3 is 15 residues. The CDR3 is CASSPTGASNYGYTF.

The chain is built from TRBV20-1 and TRBJ2-1; there is no DNA to check the TCRdb D call of TRBD1. Germline lookup yields CDR1 DFQATT and CDR2 SNEGSKA (reference sequence). CDR3 length: 14 residues. CDR3 residues: CSAPSGGRYNEQFF.

This chain connects TRBV7-6 to TRBJ2-1; the TRBD1 assignment by TCRdb is unverifiable without DNA. The CDR3 extends over 13 amino acids. Per germline, CDR1 SGHVS and CDR2 FNYEAQ. CDR3 residues: CASRDRGWDEQFF.

This rearrangement joins TRBV7-9 to TRBJ1-1. The CDR3 loop spans 11 amino acids. Germline V CDR1 and CDR2: SEHNR, FQNEAQ (reference sequence). Here the CDR3 reads CASTGRVEAFF.

The V gene is TRBV6-1, the J gene TRBJ2-7; TCRdb returns TRBD2, unconfirmable since there is no DNA. This CDR3 spans 17 amino acids. The germline CDR1 and CDR2 sequences are MNHNS and SASEGT. CDR3 loop: CASKGSEGTSAYYEQYF.